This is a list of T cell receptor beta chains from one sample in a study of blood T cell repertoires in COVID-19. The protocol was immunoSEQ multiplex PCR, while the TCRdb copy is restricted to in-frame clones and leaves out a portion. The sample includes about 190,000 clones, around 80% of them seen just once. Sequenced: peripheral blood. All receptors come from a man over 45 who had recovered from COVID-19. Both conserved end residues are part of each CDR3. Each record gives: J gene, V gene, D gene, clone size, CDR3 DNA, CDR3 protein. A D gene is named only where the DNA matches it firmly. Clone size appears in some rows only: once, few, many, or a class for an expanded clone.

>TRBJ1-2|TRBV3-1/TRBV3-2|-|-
TGTGCCAGCAGCCAATTCCATGTCGGGACAAGAGGCTACACCTTC
CASSQFHVGTRGYTF
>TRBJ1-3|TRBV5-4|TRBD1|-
TGTGCCAGCAGCAAGGGACGGGGACAGACTGTTGGAAACACCATATATTTT
CASSKGRGQTVGNTIYF
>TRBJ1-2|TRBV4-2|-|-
TGTGCCAGCAGCCAAGTGATACCATCTAATGGCTACACCTTC
CASSQVIPSNGYTF
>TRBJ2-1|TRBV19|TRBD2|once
TGTGCCAGTAGTATAATAAAACTAGCGGGAGGAAGCTACAATGAGCAGTTCTTC
CASSIIKLAGGSYNEQFF
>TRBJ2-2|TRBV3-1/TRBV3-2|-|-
TGTGCCAGCAGCCAAGTTTTTACAGGAGACCCCGGGGAGCTGTTTTTT
CASSQVFTGDPGELFF
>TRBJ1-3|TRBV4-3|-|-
TGCGCCAGCAGCCGAGAACTGGCGGACTCTGGAAACACCATATATTTT
CASSRELADSGNTIYF
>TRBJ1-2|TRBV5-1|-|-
TGCGCCAGCAGCTCTGTTGGGGCGTGGGATGGCTACACCTTC
CASSSVGAWDGYTF
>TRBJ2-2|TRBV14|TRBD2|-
TGTGCCAGCAGCCATTTCGGCGGGAGCGCGCCCGGGGAGCTGTTTTTT
CASSHFGGSAPGELFF
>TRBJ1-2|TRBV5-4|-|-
TGTGCCAGCAGCTTAGGGATCACCCAACAGGGCAAGGGAGGCTACACCTTC
CASSLGITQQGKGGYTF
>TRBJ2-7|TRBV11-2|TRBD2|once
TGTGCCAGCAGCCCCGGACTAGCGCGGGCTTCCTACGAGCAGTACTTC
CASSPGLARASYEQYF
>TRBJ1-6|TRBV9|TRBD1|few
TGTGCCAGCAGCGAGACAGGGGATAATTCACCCCTCCACTTT
CASSETGDNSPLHF
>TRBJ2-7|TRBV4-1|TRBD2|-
TGCGCCAGCAGCCAGGGACTAGTGGAAAACGAGCAGTACTTC
CASSQGLVENEQYF
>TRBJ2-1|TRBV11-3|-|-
TGTGCCAGCAGCTTAGATCCGGAGGTAAATGAGCAGTTCTTC
CASSLDPEVNEQFF
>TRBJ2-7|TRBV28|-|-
TGTGCCAGCAGTTGGGGAGGAACTTCCTACGAGCAGTACTTC
CASSWGGTSYEQYF
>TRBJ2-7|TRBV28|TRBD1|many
TGTGCCAGCAGTTTTCGACAGGGGAGAAACGAGCAGTACTTC
CASSFRQGRNEQYF
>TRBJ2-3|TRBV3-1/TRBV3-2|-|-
TGTGCCAGCAGCCAAGATCGGGGGGATACGCAGTATTTT
CASSQDRGDTQYF
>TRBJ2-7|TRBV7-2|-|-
TGTGCCAGCAGCTTTACAGGGACGTCCTACGAGCAGTACTTC
CASSFTGTSYEQYF
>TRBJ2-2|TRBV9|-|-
TGTGCCAGCAGCAATCACCCACAGGGGAACACCGGGGAGCTGTTTTTT
CASSNHPQGNTGELFF
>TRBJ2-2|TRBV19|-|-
TGTGCCAGCAGGAGGGGGAACACCGGGGAGCTGTTTTTT
CASRRGNTGELFF
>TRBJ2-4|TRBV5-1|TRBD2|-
TGCGCCAGCAGCTCCGGACTAGCTCATAAGGGGAGCAAAAACATTCAGTACTTC
CASSSGLAHKGSKNIQYF
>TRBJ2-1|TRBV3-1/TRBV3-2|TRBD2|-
TGTGCCAGCAGCCCACATACTAGCGGGAGGGCCTACAATGAGCAGTTCTTC
CASSPHTSGRAYNEQFF
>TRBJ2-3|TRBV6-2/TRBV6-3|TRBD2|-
TGTGCCAGCAGTTACTCGAGTAACGCTAGCGGGAGGGCCAGGGAATCTAATACGCAGTATTTT
CASSYSSNASGRARESNTQYF
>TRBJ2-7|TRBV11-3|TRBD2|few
TGTGCCAGCAGCTTAGGGACTAGCGGAAAGCAGTACTTC
CASSLGTSGKQYF
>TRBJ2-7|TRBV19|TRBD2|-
TGTGCCAGTAGTATCGGGACTAGCGGGAACTACGAGCAGTACTTC
CASSIGTSGNYEQYF
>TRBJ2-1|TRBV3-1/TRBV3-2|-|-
TGTGCCAGCAGCCCTACGGGGGGCGCATTCTTC
CASSPTGGAFF
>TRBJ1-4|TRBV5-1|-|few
TGCGCCAGCAGCGCGAGGGCTTTTAGGACCCGTGCAACTAATGAAAAACTGTTTTTT
CASSARAFRTRATNEKLFF
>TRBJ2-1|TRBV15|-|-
TGTGCCACCAGCAGAGGGGGAGATTCAGGGGTTTATGAGCAGTTCTTC
CATSRGGDSGVYEQFF
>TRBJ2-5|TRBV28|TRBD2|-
TGTGCCATGGGGGGTAGCGGGGTGCAAGAGACCCAGTACTTC
CAMGGSGVQETQYF
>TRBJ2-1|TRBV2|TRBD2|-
TGTGCCAGCAGTCCCCGGACTAGTTCAATCACGGTGAATGAGCAGTTCTTC
CASSPRTSSITVNEQFF
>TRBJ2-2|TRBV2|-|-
TGTGCCAGCAGTTGGGGACAAAACACCGGGGAGCTGTTTTTT
CASSWGQNTGELFF
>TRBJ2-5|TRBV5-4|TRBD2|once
TGTGCCAGCAGCTTGACTAGGACTAGCTTCCAAGAGACCCAGTACTTC
CASSLTRTSFQETQYF
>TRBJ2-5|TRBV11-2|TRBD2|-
TGTGCCAGCAGCTTAGTCTTGGTCCGGGGGGAAGAGACCCAGTACTTC
CASSLVLVRGEETQYF
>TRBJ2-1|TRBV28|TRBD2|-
TGTGCCACCTCCTCAGGGAGGGCCGGGGATGAGCAGTTCTTC
CATSSGRAGDEQFF
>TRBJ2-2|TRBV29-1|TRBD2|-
TGCAGCGCCCTAGCGGGAGGATCAGCCGGGGAGCTGTTTTTT
CSALAGGSAGELFF
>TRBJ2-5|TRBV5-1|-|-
TGCGCCAGCAGCCTCGGGACATACTTCCTGGAGACCCAGTACTTC
CASSLGTYFLETQYF
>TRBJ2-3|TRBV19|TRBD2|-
TGTGCCAGTAGTCCCCTGGGACTAGCGGGAAACACAGATACGCAGTATTTT
CASSPLGLAGNTDTQYF
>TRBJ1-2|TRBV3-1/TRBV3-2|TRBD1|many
TGTGCCAGCAGCTATTACGTTGACAGGGCGCGTGGCTACACCTTC
CASSYYVDRARGYTF
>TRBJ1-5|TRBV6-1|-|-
TGTGCCAGCAGTGAAGCGATCGCGGGCGGCAATCAGCCCCAGCATTTT
CASSEAIAGGNQPQHF
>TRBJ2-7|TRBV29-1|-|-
TGCAGCGTTTCCTCTAGCTACGAGCAGTACTTC
CSVSSSYEQYF
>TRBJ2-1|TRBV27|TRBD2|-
TGTGCCAGCAGTTCGGAGGCTAGCGGGAGGTGGGAGCAGTTCTTC
CASSSEASGRWEQFF
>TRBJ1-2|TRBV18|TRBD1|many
TGTGCCAGCTCGTCGGACAGGGCTAACTATGGCTACACCTTC
CASSSDRANYGYTF
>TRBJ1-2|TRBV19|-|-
TGTGCCAGTAGTATCCAGGGTGGGGCTAATAACTATGGCTACACCTTC
CASSIQGGANNYGYTF
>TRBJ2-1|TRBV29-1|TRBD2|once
TGCAGCGTTGAAATTGGTCGGGAGGACTCCTACAATGAGCAGTTCTTC
CSVEIGREDSYNEQFF
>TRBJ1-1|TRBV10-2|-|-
TGCGCCAGCAGGTCGGGACAATCGGACACTGAAGCTTTCTTT
CASRSGQSDTEAFF
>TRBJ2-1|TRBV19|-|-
TGTGCCAGTAGTCCCCTCCGGACTATCTTCACTGAGCAGTTCTTC
CASSPLRTIFTEQFF
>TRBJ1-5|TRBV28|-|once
TGTGCCAGCAGTTTGGGCAGAGCCTATCAGCCCCAGCATTTT
CASSLGRAYQPQHF
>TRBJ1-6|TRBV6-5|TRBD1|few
TGTGCCAGCAGTCGACGCGGGACAGACTCACCCCTCCACTTT
CASSRRGTDSPLHF
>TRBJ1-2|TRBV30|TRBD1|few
TGTGCCTGGGGGAGGGGGCAGAGAGGCTACACCTTC
CAWGRGQRGYTF
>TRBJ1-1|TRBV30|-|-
TGTGCCTGGAGTGACAGGCGTAGGCCGAGTGAAGCTTTCTTT
CAWSDRRRPSEAFF